This TCR beta chain was documented in a study of T-cell reconstitution after alpha-beta-depleted transplantation in children. Study observations and caveats: T-cell numbers and diversity one year post-transplant derived largely from freshly generated T cells. There were reportedly several hundred expanded graft clones from which alpha-beta T cells came about two months after transplant. There were some patients whose high TCRbeta diversity at day 60 came from surviving recipient T cells and thymic progenitors.

Unique molecular identifiers tagged the TCRbeta library. TCRdb re-called the PCR reads with MiXCR, one entry per CDR3 protein. The data show hundreds of thousands of distinct CDR3 sequences, with 11% seen just once and roughly a quarter held by the top ten. This clonotype was detected ten times or more. Its antigen is as yet unknown. This CDR3 region has 14 residues. Germline CDR1 reads MNHNS; CDR2 reads SASEGT. The trim removed 4 bases at V and 6 bases at J, leaving 7 bases unmatched. V gene TRBV6-1 combines with J gene TRBJ2-7; TRBD2 aligns across 9 bases. Sequences were derived from peripheral blood, sampled 180 days after TCRalphabeta/CD19-depleted stem cell transplant. The receptor was derived from a male patient aged 2 to 9 who had a stem cell transplant for chronic granulomatous disease, so the T cells may come from the graft donor. In nucleotides, the CDR3 is TGTGCCAGCAGTGGTTCGGGGACTAGCCGCGAGCAGTACTTC. It translates to CASSGSGTSREQYF.